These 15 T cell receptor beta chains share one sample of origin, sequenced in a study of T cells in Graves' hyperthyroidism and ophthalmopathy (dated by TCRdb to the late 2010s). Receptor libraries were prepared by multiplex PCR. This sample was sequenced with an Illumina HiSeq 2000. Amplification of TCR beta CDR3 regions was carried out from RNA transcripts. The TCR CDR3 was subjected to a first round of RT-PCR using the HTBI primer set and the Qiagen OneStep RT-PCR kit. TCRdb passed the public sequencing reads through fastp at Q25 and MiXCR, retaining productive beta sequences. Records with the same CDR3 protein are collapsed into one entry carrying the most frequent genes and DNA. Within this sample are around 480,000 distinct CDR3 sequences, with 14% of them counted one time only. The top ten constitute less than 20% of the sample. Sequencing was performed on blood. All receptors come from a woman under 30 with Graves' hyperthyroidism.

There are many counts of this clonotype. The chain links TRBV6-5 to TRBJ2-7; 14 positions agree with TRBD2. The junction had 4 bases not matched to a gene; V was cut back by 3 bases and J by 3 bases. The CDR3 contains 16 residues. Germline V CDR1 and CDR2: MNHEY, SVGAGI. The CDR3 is CASSYHGTSGSYEQYF. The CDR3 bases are TGTGCCAGCAGTTATCACGGGACTAGCGGGAGCTACGAGCAGTACTTC.

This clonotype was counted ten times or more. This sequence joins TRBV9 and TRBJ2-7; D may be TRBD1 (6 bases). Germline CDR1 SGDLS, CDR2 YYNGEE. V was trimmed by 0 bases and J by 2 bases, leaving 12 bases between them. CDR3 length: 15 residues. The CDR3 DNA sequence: TGTGCCAGCAGCGTAGGTGGGACATTCCCCTACGAGCAGTACTTC. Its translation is CASSVGGTFPYEQYF. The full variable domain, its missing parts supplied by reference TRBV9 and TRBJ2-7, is DSGVTQTPKHLITATGQRVTLRCSPRSGDLSVYWYQQSLDQGLQFLIQYYNGEERAKGNILERFSAQQFPDLHSELNLSSLELGDSALYFCASSVGGTFPYEQYFGPGTRLTVT.

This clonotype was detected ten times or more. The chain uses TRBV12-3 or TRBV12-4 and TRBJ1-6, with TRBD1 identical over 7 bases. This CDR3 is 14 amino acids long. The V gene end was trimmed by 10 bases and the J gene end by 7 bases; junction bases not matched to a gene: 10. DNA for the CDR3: TGTGCCACTACAGGGGAGTTAGTGAATTCACCCCTCCACTTT. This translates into CATTGELVNSPLHF.

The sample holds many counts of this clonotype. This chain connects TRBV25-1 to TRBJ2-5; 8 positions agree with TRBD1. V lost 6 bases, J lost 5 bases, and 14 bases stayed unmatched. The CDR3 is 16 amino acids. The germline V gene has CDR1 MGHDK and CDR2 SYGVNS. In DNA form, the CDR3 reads TGTGCCAGCAGACAATCCAACCGACAGGGGAAGGAGACCCAGTACTTC. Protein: CASRQSNRQGKETQYF.

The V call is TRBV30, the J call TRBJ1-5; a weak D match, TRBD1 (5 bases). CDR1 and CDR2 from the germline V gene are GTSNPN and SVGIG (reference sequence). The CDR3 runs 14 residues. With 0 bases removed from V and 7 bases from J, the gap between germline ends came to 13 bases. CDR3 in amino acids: CAWSVLLGDQPQHF. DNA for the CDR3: TGTGCCTGGAGTGTACTCCTAGGGGACCAGCCCCAGCATTTT. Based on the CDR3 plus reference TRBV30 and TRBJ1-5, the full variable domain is SQTIHQWPATLVQPVGSPLSLECTVEGTSNPNLYWYRQAAGRGLQLLFYSVGIGQISSEVPQNLSASRPQDRQFILSSKKLLLSDSGFYLCAWSVLLGDQPQHFGDGTRLSIL.

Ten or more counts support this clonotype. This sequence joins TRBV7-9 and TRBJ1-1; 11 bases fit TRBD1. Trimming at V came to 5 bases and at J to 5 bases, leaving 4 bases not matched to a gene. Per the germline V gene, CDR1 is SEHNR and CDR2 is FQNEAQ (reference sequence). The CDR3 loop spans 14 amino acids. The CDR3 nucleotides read TGTGCCAGCAGCATCGGGACAGGGGGGACTGAAGCTTTCTTT. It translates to CASSIGTGGTEAFF.

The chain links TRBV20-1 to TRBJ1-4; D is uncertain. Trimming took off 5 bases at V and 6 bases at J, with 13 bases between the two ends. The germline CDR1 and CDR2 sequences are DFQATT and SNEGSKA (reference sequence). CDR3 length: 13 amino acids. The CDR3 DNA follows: TGCAGTGCTTTTACAAACCCCTATGAAAAACTGTTTTTT. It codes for CSAFTNPYEKLFF.

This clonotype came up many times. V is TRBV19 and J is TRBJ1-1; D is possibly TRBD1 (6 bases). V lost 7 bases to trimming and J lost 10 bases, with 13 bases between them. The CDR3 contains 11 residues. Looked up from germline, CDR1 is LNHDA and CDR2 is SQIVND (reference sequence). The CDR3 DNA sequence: TGTGCCAGTATCGACAGGCTAGGAGCTTTCTTT. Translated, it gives CASIDRLGAFF.

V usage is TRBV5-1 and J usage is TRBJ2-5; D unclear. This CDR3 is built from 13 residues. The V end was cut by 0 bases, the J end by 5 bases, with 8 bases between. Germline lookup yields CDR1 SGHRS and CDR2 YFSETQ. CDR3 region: CASSLEVWETQYF. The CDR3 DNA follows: TGCGCCAGCAGCTTGGAAGTCTGGGAGACCCAGTACTTC.

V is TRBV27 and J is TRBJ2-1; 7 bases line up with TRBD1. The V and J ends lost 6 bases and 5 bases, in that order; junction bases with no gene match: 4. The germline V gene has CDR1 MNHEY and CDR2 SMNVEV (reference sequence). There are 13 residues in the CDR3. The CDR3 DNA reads TGTGCCAGCAGCCGGACAGGAAACAATGAGCAGTTCTTC. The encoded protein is CASSRTGNNEQFF.

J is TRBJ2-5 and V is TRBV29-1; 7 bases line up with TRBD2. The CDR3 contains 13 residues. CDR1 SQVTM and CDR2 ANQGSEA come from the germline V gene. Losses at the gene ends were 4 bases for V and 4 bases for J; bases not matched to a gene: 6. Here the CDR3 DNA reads TGCAGCGTTGGGAGCGGGATGGGAGAGACCCAGTACTTC. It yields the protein CSVGSGMGETQYF.

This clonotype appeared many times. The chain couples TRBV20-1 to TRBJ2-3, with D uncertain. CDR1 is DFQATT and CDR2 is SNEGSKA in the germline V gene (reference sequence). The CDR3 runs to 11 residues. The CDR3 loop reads CSVVNTDTQYF. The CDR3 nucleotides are TGCAGCGTTGTGAACACAGATACGCAGTATTTT.

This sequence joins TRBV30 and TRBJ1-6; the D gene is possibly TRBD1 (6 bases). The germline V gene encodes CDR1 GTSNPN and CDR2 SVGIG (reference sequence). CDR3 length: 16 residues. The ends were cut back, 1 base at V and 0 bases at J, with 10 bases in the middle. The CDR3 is CAWSDGQSSYNSPLHF. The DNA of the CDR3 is TGTGCCTGGAGTGATGGACAGAGCTCCTATAATTCACCCCTCCACTTT. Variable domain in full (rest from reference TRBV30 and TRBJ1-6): SQTIHQWPATLVQPVGSPLSLECTVEGTSNPNLYWYRQAAGRGLQLLFYSVGIGQISSEVPQNLSASRPQDRQFILSSKKLLLSDSGFYLCAWSDGQSSYNSPLHFGNGTRLTVT.

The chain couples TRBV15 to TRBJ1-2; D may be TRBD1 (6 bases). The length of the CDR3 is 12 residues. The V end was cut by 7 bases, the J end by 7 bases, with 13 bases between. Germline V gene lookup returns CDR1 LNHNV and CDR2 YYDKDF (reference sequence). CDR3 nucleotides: TGTGCCACCACGAAGGGGGGGGTTGGCTACACCTTC. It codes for CATTKGGVGYTF.

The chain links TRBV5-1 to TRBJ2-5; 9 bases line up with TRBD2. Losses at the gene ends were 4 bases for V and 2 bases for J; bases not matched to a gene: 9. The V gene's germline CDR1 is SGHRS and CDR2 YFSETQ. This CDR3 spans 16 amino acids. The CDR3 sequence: CASSLNLAGVQETQYF. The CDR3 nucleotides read TGCGCCAGCAGCCTAAACTTAGCGGGAGTACAAGAGACCCAGTACTTC.